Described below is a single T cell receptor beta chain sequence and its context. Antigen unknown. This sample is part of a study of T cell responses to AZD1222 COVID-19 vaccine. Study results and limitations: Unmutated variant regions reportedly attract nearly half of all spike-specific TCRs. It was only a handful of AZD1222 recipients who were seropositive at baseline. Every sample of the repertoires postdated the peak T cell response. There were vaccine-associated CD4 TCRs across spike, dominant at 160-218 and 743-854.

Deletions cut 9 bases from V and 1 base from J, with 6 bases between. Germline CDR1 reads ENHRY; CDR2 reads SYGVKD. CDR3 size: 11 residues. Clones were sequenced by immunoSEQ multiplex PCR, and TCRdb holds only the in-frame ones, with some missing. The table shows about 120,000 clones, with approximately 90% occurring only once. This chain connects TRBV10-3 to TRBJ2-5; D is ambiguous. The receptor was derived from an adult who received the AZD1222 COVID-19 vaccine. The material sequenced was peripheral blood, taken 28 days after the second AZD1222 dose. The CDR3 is CAIAVQETQYF. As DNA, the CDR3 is TGTGCCATAGCAGTCCAAGAGACCCAGTACTTC.